This T cell receptor beta chain was recorded in a study of cytomegalovirus exposure and HLA in healthy donors. Study observations and caveats: Previously analyzed data showed that most TCR beta V segments were productive at a frequency of about 87% or about 30%.

The PCR ran on 60 Vbeta and 13 Jbeta primers. The protocol was immunoSEQ multiplex PCR, while the TCRdb copy is restricted to in-frame clones and leaves out a portion. The repertoire holds a few hundred thousand clones, around 90% seen once, with roughly 2.1% in the top ten. The germline V gene has CDR1 SGHDT and CDR2 YYEEEE. This CDR3 contains 12 residues. The germline V and J ends were trimmed by 0 bases and 11 bases, with 11 bases remaining between them. In the case of this clone: Its antigen is undetermined.

This clonotype was sampled from a young woman in good health and CMV-seronegative. The sample taken for sequencing was PBMCs. This sequence joins TRBV5-6 and TRBJ2-5, with D perhaps matching TRBD2 (6 bases). This chain's CDR3 is CASSLAGGEQYF. The CDR3 coding sequence is TGTGCCAGCAGCTTGGCCGGGGGTGAGCAGTACTTC.